This T cell receptor (beta chain) was captured by sequencing in a study of patients and donors after allogeneic stem cell transplantation (dated by TCRdb to 2020 to 2021). Spanning cysteine to phenylalanine, the CDR3 consists of 16 amino acids. CDR3 DNA is the only sequence kept; it has 48 bases, read in frame from the first base. The germline V gene supplies CDR1 MDHEN and CDR2 SYDVKM. V is shortened by 2 bases, J by 7 bases, and the region joining them spans 18 bases. The library relied on RT-PCR. TCRdb records NextSeq 550 as the sequencer. TCRdb reanalyzed the raw reads on its own, using fastp at Q25 for trimming and MiXCR for clone calling, and kept in-frame beta chains. Records with the same CDR3 protein are collapsed into one entry carrying the most frequent genes and DNA. Present in this sample are around 200,000 distinct CDR3 sequences, roughly two fifths of which were seen just once. The top ten hold about 9.9% of the sample.

About this clonotype: Its binding antigen is unknown. Base qualities are missing; no much larger clone stands one base away.

The receptor was derived from a human donor who was either an allogeneic HSCT recipient or a stem cell or donor lymphocyte infusion donor (not recorded which). It is not recorded whose cells these are; they may come from a transplant donor. The V gene is TRBV28 and the J gene is TRBJ1-3; confidence is insufficient to name the D gene. The sequenced sample was blood, either unsorted or a sorted T cell fraction (not recorded which). The sequence in DNA is TGTGCCAGCAGTTTAACCCCCCACTACCTCCGGAACACCATATATTTT. The encoded protein is CASSLTPHYLRNTIYF.